This TCR beta chain was recorded in a study of T cell responses to AZD1222 COVID-19 vaccine. Produced via immunoSEQ multiplex PCR; TCRdb's table is partial and in-frame only. The sample includes under 200,000 clones, about 92% seen only once; the top ten take about 3.6%. The germline V gene encodes CDR1 SGHNT and CDR2 YYREEE (reference sequence). Trimming took off 3 bases at V and 9 bases at J, with 13 bases between the two ends. The length of the CDR3 is 14 residues. In the case of this clone: Its cognate antigen is unknown.

Overall study results and limits: Donors, mostly white British, included more females; clonal diversity was possibly underestimated. With two AZD1222 doses given, Spike-specific TCR breadth and depth both rose. Variant regions that are unmutated are reportedly the target of nearly half of spike-specific TCRs.

The sample in question was peripheral blood, obtained 28 days after the second dose of the MenACWY control vaccine. The chain is built from TRBV5-4 and TRBJ1-6; a possible D gene is TRBD1 (6 bases). This clonotype was sampled from an adult who received the MenACWY meningococcal vaccine as a control. The CDR3 sequence is CASSSWTDLSPLHF. The CDR3 DNA reads TGTGCCAGCAGCTCCTGGACAGATCTTTCACCCCTCCACTTT. The full variable domain, completed using reference TRBV5-4 and TRBJ1-6, is ETGVTQSPTHLIKTRGQQVTLRCSSQSGHNTVSWYQQALGQGPQFIFQYYREEENGRGNFPPRFSGLQFPNYSSELNVNALELDDSALYLCASSSWTDLSPLHFGNGTRLTVT.